In its sample, the clone carrying this T cell receptor beta chain was seen many times. Its specificity is unknown. The source of the sample is a study of T cell repertoires in cytomegalovirus infection. TCRdb recomputed calls from the reads with MiXCR, one row per CDR3 protein. The repertoire holds hundreds of thousands of distinct CDR3 sequences, with around a third as singletons. V was clipped by 6 bases and J by 1 base, with 15 bases between them. The CDR3 contains 15 residues. CDR1 is MNHEY, CDR2 SMNVEV, per germline (reference sequence). Study-wide results and limits: What dominated the ex vivo response were HLA-C-restricted CMV-specific TCR beta clonotypes. Using cumulative public TCR beta family frequency, the authors identified those who carried CMV together with the relevant HLA.

The chain uses TRBV27 and TRBJ1-1; D is unresolved. Specimen: cultured CD8+ T cells from PBMCs, collected from culture after CMV antigen stimulation. This sequence was found in a human donor in good health (CMV status not recorded). Some clones in this sample may be carry-over from other donors' samples. CDR3 protein: CASSLAGSSNTEAFF. For the CDR3, the DNA is TGTGCCAGCAGCTTGGCAGGTAGTTCGAACACTGAAGCTTTCTTT.